This record covers a single TCR beta chain. This sample was taken from a study of CD8 T cells in Susac syndrome. Trimming cost V 1 base and J 2 bases, with 8 bases left between them. Looked up from germline, CDR1 is SQVTM and CDR2 is ANQGSEA. The CDR3 sequence is 13 residues long. Reverse transcription of roughly 0.45 to 1 ug RNA was performed with random hexamers. TCRdb analysed the immunoSEQ multiplex PCR reads with MiXCR anew, one entry per CDR3 protein. This table holds some 48,000 distinct CDR3 sequences, about 92% found once. The sequence was obtained from a human donor in good health. Specimen: CD8+ T cells from PBMCs. This sequence joins TRBV29-1 and TRBJ2-5; tentatively, D is TRBD1 or TRBD2 (5 bases each). DNA for the CDR3: TGCAGCGTTGAAGCGGGACCTCAAGAGACCCAGTACTTC. It codes for CSVEAGPQETQYF.